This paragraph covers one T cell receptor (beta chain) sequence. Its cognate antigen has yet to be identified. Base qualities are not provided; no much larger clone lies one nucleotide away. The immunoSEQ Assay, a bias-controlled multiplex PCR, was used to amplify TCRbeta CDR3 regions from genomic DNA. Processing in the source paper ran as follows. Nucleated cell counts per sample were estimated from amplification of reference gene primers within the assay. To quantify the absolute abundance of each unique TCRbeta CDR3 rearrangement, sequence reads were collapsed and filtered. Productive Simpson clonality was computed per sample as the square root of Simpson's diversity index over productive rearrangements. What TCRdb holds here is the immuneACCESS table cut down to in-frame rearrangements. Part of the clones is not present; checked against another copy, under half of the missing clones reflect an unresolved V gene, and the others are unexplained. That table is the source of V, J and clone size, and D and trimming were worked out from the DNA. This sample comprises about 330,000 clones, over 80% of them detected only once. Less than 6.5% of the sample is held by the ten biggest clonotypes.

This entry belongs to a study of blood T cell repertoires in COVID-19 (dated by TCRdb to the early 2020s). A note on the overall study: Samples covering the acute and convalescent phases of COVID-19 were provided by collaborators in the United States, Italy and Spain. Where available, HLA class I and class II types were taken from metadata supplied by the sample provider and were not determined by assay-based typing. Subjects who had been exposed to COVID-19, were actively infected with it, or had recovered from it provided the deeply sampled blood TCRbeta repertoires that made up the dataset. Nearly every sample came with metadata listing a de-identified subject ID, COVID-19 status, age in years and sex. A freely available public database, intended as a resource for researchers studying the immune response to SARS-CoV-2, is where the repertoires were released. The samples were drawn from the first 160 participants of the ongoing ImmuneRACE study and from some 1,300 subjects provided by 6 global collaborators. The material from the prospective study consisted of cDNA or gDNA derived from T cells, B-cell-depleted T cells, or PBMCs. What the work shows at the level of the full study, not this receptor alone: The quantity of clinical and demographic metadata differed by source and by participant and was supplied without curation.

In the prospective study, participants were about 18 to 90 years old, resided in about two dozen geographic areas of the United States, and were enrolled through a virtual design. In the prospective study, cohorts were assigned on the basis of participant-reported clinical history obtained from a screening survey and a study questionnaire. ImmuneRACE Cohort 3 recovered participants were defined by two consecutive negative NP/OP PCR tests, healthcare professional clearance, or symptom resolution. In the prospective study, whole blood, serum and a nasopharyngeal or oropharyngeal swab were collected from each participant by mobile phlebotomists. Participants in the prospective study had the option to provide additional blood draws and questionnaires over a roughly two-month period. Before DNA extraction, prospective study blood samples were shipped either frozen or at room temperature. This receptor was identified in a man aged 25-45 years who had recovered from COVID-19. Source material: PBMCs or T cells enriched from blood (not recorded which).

The nucleotides read TGTGCCAGCAGCCAAGGGGGCGGAGGGAATTCTTGGGGCTACACCTTC. Translated, it reads CASSQGGGGNSWGYTF. The rearrangement joined TRBV3-1 (or the pseudogene TRBV3-2) to TRBJ1-2; TRBD1 could be the D gene, as 5 bases match. The CDR3 measures 16 amino acids from cysteine to phenylalanine. The read is trimmed to its CDR3 DNA, 48 bases read in frame from base 1. The germline V gene (reference sequence) supplies CDR1 LGHDT and CDR2 YNNKEL. V loses 1 base, J loses 8 bases, and the germline ends lie 20 bases apart.